Below are 14 T cell receptor beta chains sequenced from a single sample in a study of T cell repertoires in cytomegalovirus infection. Via MiXCR, TCRdb re-called the reads, giving one row per CDR3 protein. The sample consists of some 200,000 distinct CDR3 sequences, 8% to 10% of them appearing once. Source material: PBMCs. These receptors all come from a human donor in good health (CMV status not recorded). Some clones in this sample may be carry-over from other donors' samples.

The table lists this clonotype with many counts. This chain connects TRBV5-1 to TRBJ2-7, with 10 bases that match TRBD2. Germline-derived CDR1 and CDR2 are SGHRS and YFSETQ. CDR3 size: 14 residues. The V and J ends lost 3 bases and 5 bases, in that order; junction bases with no gene match: 5. For the CDR3, the DNA is TGCGCCAGCAGCTGGCCGGGACTAGCGAACGAGCAGTACTTC. Amino acids: CASSWPGLANEQYF.

This clonotype was seen repeatedly, ten times or more. The genes are TRBV7-9 and TRBJ2-1; the match to TRBD1 covers 7 bases. The CDR3 runs to 15 residues. Germline V gives CDR1 SEHNR, CDR2 FQNEAQ (reference sequence). Trimming at V came to 5 bases and at J to 4 bases, leaving 8 bases not matched to a gene. The CDR3 loop reads CASSLGQVPYNEQFF. CDR3 nucleotide sequence: TGTGCCAGCAGCCTCGGACAGGTACCTTACAATGAGCAGTTCTTC. Full variable domain (rest looked up from reference TRBV7-9 and TRBJ2-1): DTGVSQNPRHKITKRGQNVTFRCDPISEHNRLYWYRQTLGQGPEFLTYFQNEAQLEKSRLLSDRFSAERPKGSFSTLEIQRTEQGDSAMYLCASSLGQVPYNEQFFGPGTRLTVL.

This clonotype was counted many times. V and J are TRBV7-2 and TRBJ1-5; no definite D call. Deletions cut 1 base from V and 6 bases from J, with 10 bases between. CDR1 is SGHTA and CDR2 is FQGNSA in the germline V gene. The CDR3 runs to 14 residues. The CDR3 DNA is TGTGCCAGCAGCTTAGGAGGACTCGGTCAGCCCCAGCATTTT. Encoded protein: CASSLGGLGQPQHF. Full variable domain (remainder filled in from reference TRBV7-2 and TRBJ1-5): GAGVSQSPSNKVTEKGKDVELRCDPISGHTALYWYRQSLGQGLEFLIYFQGNSAPDKSGLPSDRFSAERTGGSVSTLTIQRTQQEDSAVYLCASSLGGLGQPQHFGDGTRLSIL.

This rearrangement joins TRBV19 to TRBJ2-6; D call uncertain. The germline gives CDR1 LNHDA, CDR2 SQIVND (reference sequence). With 8 bases removed from V and 4 bases from J, the gap between germline ends came to 0 bases. This CDR3 is 10 amino acids long. CDR3 region: CASGANVLTF. As DNA, the CDR3 is TGTGCCAGTGGGGCCAACGTCCTGACTTTC.

This clonotype was picked up a small number of times. The chain carries TRBV4-1 and TRBJ1-5; the D is unclear. The germline V gene encodes CDR1 MGHRA and CDR2 YSYEKL. The CDR3 runs 13 residues. Trimming shortened V by 0 bases and J by 9 bases, and 9 bases separated the two germline ends. In DNA, the CDR3 is TGCGCCAGCAGCCAAGACGGGGTCTTGCCCCAGCATTTT. Translated, it gives CASSQDGVLPQHF.

The J gene is TRBJ2-1, the V gene TRBV7-1; the match to TRBD2 covers 8 bases. TRBV7-1 is sorted into the ORF group, with uncertain function. The CDR3 is 15 amino acids. With 10 bases clipped from V and 0 bases from J, the junction kept 8 bases outside the gene matches. CDR3 region: CATSIAGPSYNEQFF. The CDR3 DNA is TGTGCCACGTCAATAGCGGGACCCTCCTACAATGAGCAGTTCTTC.

This clonotype has more than one count but fewer than ten. V and J are TRBV20-1 and TRBJ1-3, with TRBD1 matching 7 bases. Germline CDR1 DFQATT, CDR2 SNEGSKA (reference sequence). Trimming cost V 0 bases and J 2 bases; bases outside gene matches: 4. CDR3 size: 15 residues. The CDR3 DNA sequence: TGCAGTGCTAGAGATCAGGGGGGAACTGGAAACACCATATATTTT. This codes for CSARDQGGTGNTIYF.

To note about this clonotype: This may arise from a read error, as a much more abundant clone is one base away. The J gene is TRBJ2-1, the V gene TRBV19; unclear D gene. With 9 bases removed from V and 2 bases from J, the gap between germline ends came to 14 bases. In germline, CDR1 is LNHDA, CDR2 SQIVND (reference sequence). The CDR3 runs to 14 residues. The CDR3 region has the DNA TGTGCCAGAAGTTTCGACGGAGCCTACAATGAGCAGTTCTTC. Residues: CARSFDGAYNEQFF.

The chain employs TRBV28 and TRBJ1-4, with D unresolved. V was cut by 5 bases and J by 8 bases, with 15 bases left in between. This CDR3 spans 14 amino acids. Germline lookup yields CDR1 MDHEN and CDR2 SYDVKM. CDR3: CASSRQAFGEKLFF. CDR3 sequence (DNA): TGTGCCAGCAGTCGTCAGGCATTCGGCGAAAAACTGTTTTTT. Based on the CDR3 plus reference TRBV28 and TRBJ1-4, the full variable domain is DVKVTQSSRYLVKRTGEKVFLECVQDMDHENMFWYRQDPGLGLRLIYFSYDVKMKEKGDIPEGYSVSREKKERFSLILESASTNQTSMYLCASSRQAFGEKLFFGSGTQLSVL.

This clonotype was observed at least ten times. The chain uses TRBV7-2 and TRBJ2-4; TRBD2 agrees at 8 bases. CDR3 length: 14 residues. CDR1 is SGHTA, CDR2 FQGNSA, per germline. Trimming cost V 1 base and J 11 bases; bases outside gene matches: 7. CDR3 nucleotide sequence: TGTGCCAGCAGCTTAGTCCGGGAGGGCCTTTTTCAGTACTTC. It yields the protein CASSLVREGLFQYF.

The table lists this clonotype with many counts. The genes are TRBV7-9 and TRBJ2-7; D may be TRBD1 or TRBD2 (5 bases each). CDR3 length: 15 residues. Germline CDR1 and CDR2: SEHNR and FQNEAQ (reference sequence). V was clipped by 5 bases and J by 2 bases, with 16 bases between them. This chain's CDR3 is CASSESGTAPYEQYF. In DNA form, the CDR3 reads TGTGCCAGCAGCGAATCCGGGACGGCACCCTACGAGCAGTACTTC. The full variable domain, completed using reference TRBV7-9 and TRBJ2-7, is DTGVSQNPRHKITKRGQNVTFRCDPISEHNRLYWYRQTLGQGPEFLTYFQNEAQLEKSRLLSDRFSAERPKGSFSTLEIQRTEQGDSAMYLCASSESGTAPYEQYFGPGTRLTVT.

This clonotype was counted ten times or more. The V call is TRBV7-2, the J call TRBJ2-4; D remains ambiguous. The germline V and J ends were trimmed by 1 base and 1 base, with 5 bases remaining between them. CDR1 SGHTA and CDR2 FQGNSA come from the germline V gene. The CDR3 totals 14 residues. This chain's CDR3 is CASSLGVAKNIQYF. CDR3 coding DNA: TGTGCCAGCAGCTTAGGGGTCGCCAAAAACATTCAGTACTTC. The entire variable domain, with the rest obtained from reference TRBV7-2 and TRBJ2-4, is as follows: GAGVSQSPSNKVTEKGKDVELRCDPISGHTALYWYRQSLGQGLEFLIYFQGNSAPDKSGLPSDRFSAERTGGSVSTLTIQRTQQEDSAVYLCASSLGVAKNIQYFGAGTRLSVL.

The chain links TRBV29-1 to TRBJ1-1, with no clear D. This CDR3 has 13 residues. V shed 1 base and J shed 1 base, with 7 bases lying between them. Germline V gene sequence: CDR1 SQVTM, CDR2 ANQGSEA. CDR3 sequence reads: CSVEGHPNTEAFF. For the CDR3, the DNA is TGCAGCGTTGAAGGGCACCCGAACACTGAAGCTTTCTTT. Full variable domain (outside the CDR3, taken from reference TRBV29-1 and TRBJ1-1): SAVISQKPSRDICQRGTSLTIQCQVDSQVTMMFWYRQQPGQSLTLIATANQGSEATYESGFVIDKFPISRPNLTFSTLTVSNMSPEDSSIYLCSVEGHPNTEAFFGQGTRLTVV.

The V and J genes are TRBV20-1 and TRBJ1-1; D possibly corresponds to TRBD1 (5 bases). The CDR3 is 12 residues long. V lost 6 bases and J lost 1, with 9 bases in between. Germline V gene data show CDR1 as DFQATT and CDR2 as SNEGSKA (reference sequence). DNA for the CDR3: TGCAGTGCCCCCCAGGGGAACACTGAAGCTTTCTTT. Protein: CSAPQGNTEAFF.